The sequence of this T cell receptor beta chain was determined in a study of cytomegalovirus exposure and HLA in healthy donors. Findings and limits, study-wide: More than 150 TCR beta chains were listed as cytomegalovirus-associated.

This clone was observed once. No antigen is known for it. Assay: immunoSEQ multiplex PCR; the TCRdb copy retains only in-frame clones and omits some. Of about 310,000 clones in the sample, 88% were seen once. Material for sequencing was PBMCs. This TCR came from a young man in good health and CMV-seronegative.

DNA for the CDR3: TGTGCCAGTAGTATCCGGGGAACCGGGGAGCTGTTTTTT. The encoded protein is CASSIRGTGELFF. J is TRBJ2-2 and V is TRBV19, with D perhaps matching TRBD2 (5 bases). Germline CDR1 reads LNHDA; CDR2 reads SQIVND (reference sequence). This CDR3 has 13 residues. Between the trimmed V and J ends, which lost 3 bases and 5 bases, there was a span of 7 bases.